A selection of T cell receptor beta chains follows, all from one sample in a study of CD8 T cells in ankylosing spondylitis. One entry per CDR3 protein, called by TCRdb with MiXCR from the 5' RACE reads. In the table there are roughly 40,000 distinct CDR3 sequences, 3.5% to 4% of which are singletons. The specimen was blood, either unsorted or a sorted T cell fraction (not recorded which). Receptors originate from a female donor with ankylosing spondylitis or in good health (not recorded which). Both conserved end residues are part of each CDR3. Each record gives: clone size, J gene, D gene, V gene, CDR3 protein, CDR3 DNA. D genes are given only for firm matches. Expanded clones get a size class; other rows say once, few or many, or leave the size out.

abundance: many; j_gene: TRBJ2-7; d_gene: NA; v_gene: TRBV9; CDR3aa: CASTPGHLGLEQYF; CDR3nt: TGTGCCAGCACCCCCGGGCACTTGGGGCTCGAGCAGTACTTC
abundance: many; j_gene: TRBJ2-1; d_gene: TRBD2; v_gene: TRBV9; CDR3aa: CASSVAGLAGTNEQFF; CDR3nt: TGTGCCAGCAGCGTAGCCGGACTAGCGGGGACCAATGAGCAGTTCTTC
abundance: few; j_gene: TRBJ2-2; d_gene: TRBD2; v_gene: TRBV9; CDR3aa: CASSSSPRTSGSYGELFF; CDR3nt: TGTGCCAGCAGCTCGTCCCCTCGGACTAGCGGCTCCTACGGGGAGCTGTTTTTT
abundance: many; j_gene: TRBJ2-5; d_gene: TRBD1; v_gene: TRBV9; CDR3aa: CASSATGGGETQYF; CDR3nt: TGTGCCAGCAGCGCGACAGGGGGAGGAGAGACCCAGTACTTC
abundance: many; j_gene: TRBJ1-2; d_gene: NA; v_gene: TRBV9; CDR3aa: CASSVGGGEGYTF; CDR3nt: TGTGCCAGCAGCGTAGGCGGGGGTGAAGGCTACACCTTC
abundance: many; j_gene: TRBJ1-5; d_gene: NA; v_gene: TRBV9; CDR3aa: CASSRTGGNQPQHF; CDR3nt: TGTGCCAGCAGCCGTACCGGGGGCAATCAGCCCCAGCATTTT
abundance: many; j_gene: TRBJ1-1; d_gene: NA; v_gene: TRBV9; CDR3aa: CASSVYSGTEAFF; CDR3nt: TGTGCCAGCAGCGTCTACAGTGGCACTGAAGCTTTCTTT
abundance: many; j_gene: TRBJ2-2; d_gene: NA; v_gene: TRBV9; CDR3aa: CASSQVPGRNTGELFF; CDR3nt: TGTGCCAGCAGCCAGGTCCCGGGACGCAACACCGGGGAGCTGTTTTTT
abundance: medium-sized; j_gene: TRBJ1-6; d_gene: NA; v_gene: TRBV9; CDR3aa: CASSVEGGVPLHF; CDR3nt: TGTGCCAGCAGCGTAGAAGGTGGAGTACCCCTCCACTTT
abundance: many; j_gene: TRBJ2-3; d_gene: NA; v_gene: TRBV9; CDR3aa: CASSVDPQGRGTDTQYF; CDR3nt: TGTGCCAGCAGCGTCGACCCCCAGGGTAGGGGGACAGATACGCAGTATTTT
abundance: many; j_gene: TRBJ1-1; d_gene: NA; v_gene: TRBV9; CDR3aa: CASSPLLVNTEAFF; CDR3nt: TGTGCCAGCAGCCCCTTATTAGTGAACACTGAAGCTTTCTTT
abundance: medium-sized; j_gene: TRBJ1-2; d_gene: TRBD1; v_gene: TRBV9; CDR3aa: CASSPRTGSQHGYTF; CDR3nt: TGTGCCAGCAGCCCCCGGACAGGGTCGCAACATGGCTACACCTTC
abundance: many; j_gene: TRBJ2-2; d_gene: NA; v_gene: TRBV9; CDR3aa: CASSAINTGELFF; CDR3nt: TGTGCCAGCAGCGCGATTAACACCGGGGAGCTGTTTTTT
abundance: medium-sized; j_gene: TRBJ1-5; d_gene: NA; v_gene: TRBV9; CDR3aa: CASSVGEGMQPQHF; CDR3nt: TGTGCCAGCAGCGTAGGTGAGGGGATGCAGCCCCAGCATTTT
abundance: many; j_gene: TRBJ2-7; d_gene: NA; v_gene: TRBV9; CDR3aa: CASSVEGKSYEQYF; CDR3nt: TGTGCCAGCAGCGTAGAGGGTAAATCCTACGAGCAGTACTTC
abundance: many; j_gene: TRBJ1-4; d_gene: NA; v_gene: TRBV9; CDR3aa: CASSVDSTNEKLFF; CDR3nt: TGTGCCAGCAGCGTAGACAGCACTAATGAAAAACTGTTTTTT
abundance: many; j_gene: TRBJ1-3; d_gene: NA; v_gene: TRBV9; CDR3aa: CASSVAQDTIYF; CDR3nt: TGTGCCAGCAGCGTAGCACAGGACACCATATATTTT
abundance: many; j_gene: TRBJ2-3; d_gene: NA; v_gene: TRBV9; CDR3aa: CASSVGLPGDTQYF; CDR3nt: TGTGCCAGCAGCGTAGGTCTACCAGGTGATACGCAGTATTTT
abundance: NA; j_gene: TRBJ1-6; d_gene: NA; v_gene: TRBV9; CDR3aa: CASSLQGPESPLHF; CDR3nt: TGTGCCAGCAGCCTGCAGGGTCCAGAATCACCCCTCCACTTT
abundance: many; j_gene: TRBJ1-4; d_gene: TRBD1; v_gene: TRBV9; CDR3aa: CASSVAGGTFPRNEKLFF; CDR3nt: TGTGCCAGCAGCGTAGCAGGGGGGACGTTCCCCCGTAATGAAAAACTGTTTTTT
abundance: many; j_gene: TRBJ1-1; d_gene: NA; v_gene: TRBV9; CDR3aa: CASSALGGDTEAFF; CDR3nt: TGTGCCAGCAGCGCCCTTGGAGGGGACACTGAAGCTTTCTTT
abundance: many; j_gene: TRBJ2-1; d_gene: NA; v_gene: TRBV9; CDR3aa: CASSSRVYSYNEQFF; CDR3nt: TGTGCCAGCAGCTCACGGGTGTACTCCTACAATGAGCAGTTCTTC
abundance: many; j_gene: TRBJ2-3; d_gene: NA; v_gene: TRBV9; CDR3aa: CASSKEVTDTQYF; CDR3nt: TGTGCCAGCAGCAAAGAGGTGACAGATACGCAGTATTTT
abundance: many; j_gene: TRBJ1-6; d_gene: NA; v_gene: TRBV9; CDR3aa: CASSGGWGQGTSPLHF; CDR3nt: TGTGCCAGCAGCGGTGGGTGGGGGCAGGGGACTTCACCCCTCCACTTT
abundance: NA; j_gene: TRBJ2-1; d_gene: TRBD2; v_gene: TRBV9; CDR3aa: CASSGPLSGGPYNEQFF; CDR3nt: TGTGCCAGCAGCGGACCCTTAAGCGGGGGGCCGTACAATGAGCAGTTCTTC
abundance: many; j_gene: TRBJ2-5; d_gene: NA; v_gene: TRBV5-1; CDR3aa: CASSLRAETQYF; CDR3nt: TGCGCCAGCAGCTTGAGGGCCGAGACCCAGTACTTC
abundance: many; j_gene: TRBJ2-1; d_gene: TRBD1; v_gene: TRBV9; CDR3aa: CASSETGASSYNEQFF; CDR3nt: TGTGCCAGCAGCGAAACAGGGGCCAGCTCCTACAATGAGCAGTTCTTC
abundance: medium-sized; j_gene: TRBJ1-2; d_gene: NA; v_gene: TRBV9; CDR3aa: CASSSRFSGYGYTF; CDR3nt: TGTGCCAGCAGCTCCCGTTTCTCTGGCTATGGCTACACCTTC
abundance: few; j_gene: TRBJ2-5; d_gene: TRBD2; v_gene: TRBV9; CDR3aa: CASSVVAGGPGETQYF; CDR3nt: TGTGCCAGCAGCGTAGTAGCGGGGGGGCCAGGAGAGACCCAGTACTTC
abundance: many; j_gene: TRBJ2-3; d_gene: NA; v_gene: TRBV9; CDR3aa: CASSVARTRTDTQYF; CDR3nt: TGTGCCAGCAGCGTAGCTAGGACCCGCACAGATACGCAGTATTTT
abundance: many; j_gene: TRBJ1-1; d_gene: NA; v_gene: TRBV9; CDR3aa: CASSAGAATNTEAFF; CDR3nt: TGTGCCAGCAGCGCAGGAGCAGCAACGAACACTGAAGCTTTCTTT
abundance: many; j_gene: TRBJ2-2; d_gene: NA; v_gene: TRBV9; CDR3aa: CASSESSNTGELFF; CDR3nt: TGTGCCAGCAGCGAAAGCAGCAACACCGGGGAGCTGTTTTTT
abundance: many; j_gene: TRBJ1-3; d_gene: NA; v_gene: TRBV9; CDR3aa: CASSVDPWGYSGNTIYF; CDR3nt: TGTGCCAGCAGCGTCGACCCCTGGGGATACTCTGGAAACACCATATATTTT
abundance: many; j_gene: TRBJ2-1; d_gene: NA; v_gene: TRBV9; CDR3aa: CASSVDPLGNEQFF; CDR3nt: TGTGCCAGCAGCGTGGACCCTCTGGGGAATGAGCAGTTCTTC
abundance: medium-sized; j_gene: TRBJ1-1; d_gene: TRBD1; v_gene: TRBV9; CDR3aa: CASSPRQGARTEAFF; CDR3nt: TGTGCCAGCAGCCCGCGACAGGGGGCTAGAACTGAAGCTTTCTTT
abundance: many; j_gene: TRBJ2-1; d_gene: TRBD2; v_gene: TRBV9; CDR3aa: CASSDRDGGSLSSEQFF; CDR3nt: TGTGCCAGCAGCGACAGAGACGGGGGGTCCCTCTCAAGTGAGCAGTTCTTC
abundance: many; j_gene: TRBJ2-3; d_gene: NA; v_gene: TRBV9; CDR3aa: CASSAPAGDTQYF; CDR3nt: TGTGCCAGCAGCGCCCCGGCGGGAGATACGCAGTATTTT
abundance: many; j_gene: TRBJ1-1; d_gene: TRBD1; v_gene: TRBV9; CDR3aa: CASSQGGDTEAFF; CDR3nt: TGTGCCAGCAGTCAGGGGGGGGACACTGAAGCTTTCTTT
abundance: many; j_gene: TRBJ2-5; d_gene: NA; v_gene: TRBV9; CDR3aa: CASSVQEGGETQYF; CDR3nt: TGTGCCAGCAGCGTACAGGAGGGAGGAGAGACCCAGTACTTC
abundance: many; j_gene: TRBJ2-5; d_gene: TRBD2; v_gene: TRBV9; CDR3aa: CASSVASGGEETQYF; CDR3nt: TGTGCCAGCAGCGTAGCCAGCGGGGGAGAAGAGACCCAGTACTTC
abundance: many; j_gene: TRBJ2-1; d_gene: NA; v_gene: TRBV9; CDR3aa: CASSDLQGNEQFF; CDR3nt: TGTGCCAGCAGCGACCTACAGGGTAATGAGCAGTTCTTC
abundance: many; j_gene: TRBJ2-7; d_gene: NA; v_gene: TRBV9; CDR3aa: CASSVEPTGAYEQYF; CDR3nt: TGTGCCAGCAGCGTAGAACCGACAGGAGCCTACGAGCAGTACTTC